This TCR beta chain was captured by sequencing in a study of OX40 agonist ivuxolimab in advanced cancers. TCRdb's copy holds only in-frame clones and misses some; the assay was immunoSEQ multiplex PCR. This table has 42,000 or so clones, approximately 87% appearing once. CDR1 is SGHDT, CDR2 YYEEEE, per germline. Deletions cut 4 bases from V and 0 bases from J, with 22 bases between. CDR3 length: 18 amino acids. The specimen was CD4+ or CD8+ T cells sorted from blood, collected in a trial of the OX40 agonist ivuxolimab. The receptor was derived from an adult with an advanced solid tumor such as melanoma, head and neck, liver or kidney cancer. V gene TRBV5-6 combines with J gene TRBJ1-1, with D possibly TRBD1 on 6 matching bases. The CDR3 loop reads CASSEGVGLGAMNTEAFF. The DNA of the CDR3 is TGTGCCAGCAGCGAGGGTGTGGGGTTGGGGGCCATGAACACTGAAGCTTTCTTT.